Reported below is one T cell receptor beta chain. Its cognate antigen is unknown. There are 13 residues in the CDR3. Trimming cost V 1 base and J 5 bases, with 9 bases left between them. Germline V gene sequence: CDR1 LGHDT, CDR2 YNNKEL (reference sequence). MiXCR, applied by TCRdb to the 5' RACE reads, yields one record per CDR3 protein. In the table there are 450,000 to 600,000 distinct CDR3 sequences, roughly 14% of which are singletons. This entry is derived from a study of T cells after yellow fever vaccination. Looking at the study overall: Fractions low in cell number were prepared with SMART-Seq v4 Ultra Low Input.

Points from the study as a whole: Clones that expanded after primary vaccination mostly reappeared after the booster (96% CD4, roughly 90% CD8).

This material consisted of PBMCs, taken on the day of the yellow fever booster vaccination. The chain uses TRBV3-1 and TRBJ2-7; no definite D call. The receptor was derived from a man aged 25 to 45 who received the YFV17D yellow fever vaccine. CDR3 protein: CASSQARSDEQYF. The CDR3 bases are TGTGCCAGCAGCCAAGCGAGAAGCGACGAGCAGTACTTC.